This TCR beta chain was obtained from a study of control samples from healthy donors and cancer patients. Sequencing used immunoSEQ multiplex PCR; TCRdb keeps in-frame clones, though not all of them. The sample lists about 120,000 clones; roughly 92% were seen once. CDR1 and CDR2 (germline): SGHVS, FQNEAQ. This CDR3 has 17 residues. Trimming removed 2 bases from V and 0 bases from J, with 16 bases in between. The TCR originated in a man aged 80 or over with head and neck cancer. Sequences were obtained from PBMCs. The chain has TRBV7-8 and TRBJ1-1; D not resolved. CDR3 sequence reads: CASSLTGSPGLNTEAFF. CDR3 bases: TGTGCCAGCAGCTTAACCGGGTCCCCAGGCTTGAACACTGAAGCTTTCTTT.